This TCR beta chain was retrieved from a study of blood T cell repertoires in COVID-19. Looking at the study overall: PBMCs, B-cell-depleted T cells, or T cells were the source of the cDNA or gDNA that made up the material.

Sequencing used immunoSEQ multiplex PCR; TCRdb keeps in-frame clones, though not all of them. The sample consists of approximately 200,000 clones, around 94% of them appearing once. Recruited during active infection, patients (from Seattle) were subsequently followed longitudinally. Trimming removed 8 bases from V and 5 bases from J, with 12 bases in between. The CDR3 contains 12 residues. Germline CDR1 is ENHRY and CDR2 is SYGVKD. The chain joins TRBV10-3 to TRBJ2-5; tentatively, D is TRBD2 (6 bases). Sample: peripheral blood. The receptor was isolated from a man aged 25-45 years with COVID-19, enrolled during active disease. CDR3 region: CAIGGAAETQYF. For the CDR3, the DNA is TGTGCCATCGGAGGGGCGGCGGAGACCCAGTACTTC.